The T cell receptor beta chain under discussion was sequenced for a study of patients and donors after allogeneic stem cell transplantation. MiXCR, run by TCRdb on the RT-PCR reads, gives a single entry per CDR3 protein. The profile shows 45,000 to 65,000 distinct CDR3 sequences, less than 15% of them singletons. This clonotype was recorded many times. V lost 5 bases and J lost 4; bases outside the gene matches: 13. The CDR3 is 17 amino acids. The receptor comes from a human donor who was either an allogeneic HSCT recipient or a stem cell or donor lymphocyte infusion donor (not recorded which). It is not recorded whose cells these are; they may come from a transplant donor. Sequenced: blood, either unsorted or a sorted T cell fraction (not recorded which). The gene calls are TRBV12-3 or TRBV12-4 and TRBJ2-3, with 9 positions matching TRBD1. Here the CDR3 reads CASSPSRDRAVADTQYF. As DNA, the CDR3 is TGTGCCAGCAGTCCCTCTCGGGACAGGGCAGTTGCAGATACGCAGTATTTT.